This TCR beta chain derives from a study of technical replicates of blood from several donors. Germline V gene data show CDR1 as LGHNT and CDR2 as FRNRAP. The CDR3 is made up of 15 amino acids. Trimming at V came to 6 bases and at J to 2 bases, leaving 6 bases not matched to a gene. Here immunoSEQ multiplex PCR was the method, and the copy in TCRdb shows in-frame clones only, minus some. The sample yields around 64,000 clones, approximately 92% seen once. The TCR sequence derives from a human donor in good health. Some clones in this sample may be carry-over from other donors' samples. The rearrangement links TRBV12-5 to TRBJ2-7; 11 bases align to TRBD1. The sample comprised PBMCs. The DNA of the CDR3 is TGTGCTAGTGGATGGACAGGGGGCAAGACCTACGAGCAGTACTTC. Protein: CASGWTGGKTYEQYF.